The clone carrying this T cell receptor beta chain has only one observation. The data are from a study of CD8 T cells in Susac syndrome. The RNA input was about 0.5 to 1 ug, and it was reverse transcribed with random hexamers. TCRdb processed the immunoSEQ multiplex PCR reads anew with MiXCR; each CDR3 protein has one entry. The sample yields 56,000 or so distinct CDR3 sequences, around 95% seen once. The germline V gene has CDR1 GTSNPN and CDR2 SVGIG (reference sequence). The length of the CDR3 is 16 residues. V gave up 4 bases and J gave up 3 bases; unmatched junction bases: 9. Sequencing input: CD8+ T cells from PBMCs. This receptor was obtained from a human donor with Susac syndrome. The chain is built from TRBV30 and TRBJ2-4, with TRBD1 matching 10 bases. The CDR3 nucleotides read TGTGCCTGGACCGGTTGGGACAGGGGTGGCAAAAACATTCAGTACTTC. Its translation is CAWTGWDRGGKNIQYF.